The next 2 T cell receptor beta chains were all read from a single sample in a study of T cell changes during pregnancy in multiple sclerosis. Data came from immunoSEQ multiplex PCR; TCRdb stores just in-frame clones and leaves some out. Of 70,000 to 95,000 clones in the sample, 94% were seen once. This specimen was peripheral blood, taken in the third trimester of pregnancy. The receptors originated from a female donor with multiple sclerosis, enrolled in a pregnancy study.

The gene calls are TRBV6-6 and TRBJ1-1; D remains ambiguous. This CDR3 contains 13 residues. Per the germline V gene, CDR1 is MNHNY and CDR2 is SVGAGI (reference sequence). Trimming stripped 8 bases from V and 1 base from J, with 11 bases between. CDR3 in DNA: TGTGCCAGCGGGATAACTAGGAACACTGAAGCTTTCTTT. Translated: CASGITRNTEAFF.

V and J are TRBV6-1 and TRBJ1-2; tentative D call: TRBD1 (5 bases). Between the trimmed V and J ends, which lost 2 bases and 4 bases, there was a span of 20 bases. This CDR3 has 17 amino acids. Germline lookup yields CDR1 MNHNS and CDR2 SASEGT. Here the CDR3 reads CASSEQGWSSVTYGYTF. The CDR3 region has the DNA TGTGCCAGCAGTGAACAGGGATGGTCGTCCGTTACCTATGGCTACACCTTC.